These 20 T cell receptor beta chains came from one sample sequenced in a study of T-cell memory formation after mild COVID-19. Via MiXCR, TCRdb re-called the 5' RACE reads, giving one row per CDR3 protein. Of roughly 370,000 distinct CDR3 sequences listed, about 17% are singletons. Sequences were obtained from PBMCs or a T cell subset sorted from them (not recorded which). These TCRs come from a man between 18 and 29 years old who had mild COVID-19 (a few samples of this study predate the infection). Cell type and time point are not known.

This clonotype was detected a few times. The J gene is TRBJ2-7, the V gene TRBV20-1; possibly TRBD1 for D (5 bases). CDR1 and CDR2 from the germline V gene are DFQATT and SNEGSKA (reference sequence). The CDR3 runs to 11 residues. The CDR3 DNA reads TGCAGTGCTCGTAGGGGCTCCAAGATGCACGTC. Amino acids: CSARRGSKMHV.

This clonotype occurred a few times. This chain joins TRBV28 and TRBJ2-3; D possibly corresponds to TRBD1 (5 bases). Germline V CDR1 and CDR2: MDHEN, SYDVKM. The CDR3 extends over 15 amino acids. V lost 3 bases and J lost 5, with 15 bases in between. The CDR3 bases are TGTGCCAGCAGTTTTCGATCTGGGGCGAAAGATACGCAGTATTTT. The encoded protein is CASSFRSGAKDTQYF.

The chain is built from TRBV7-2 and TRBJ2-5, with D possibly matching TRBD2 (5 bases). With 3 bases removed from V and 13 bases from J, the gap between germline ends came to 12 bases. Germline values: CDR1 SGHTA, CDR2 FQGNSA. The CDR3 is 11 residues long. The CDR3 sequence is CASSFGLESYF. The DNA of the CDR3 is TGTGCCAGCAGCTTCGGACTCGAATCGTACTTC. Full variable domain (outside the CDR3, taken from reference TRBV7-2 and TRBJ2-5): GAGVSQSPSNKVTEKGKDVELRCDPISGHTALYWYRQSLGQGLEFLIYFQGNSAPDKSGLPSDRFSAERTGGSVSTLTIQRTQQEDSAVYLCASSFGLESYFGPGTRLLVL.

This clonotype was counted between two and nine times. The J gene is TRBJ1-4, the V gene TRBV5-5, with D perhaps matching TRBD1 (6 bases). The CDR3 loop spans 13 amino acids. Germline-derived CDR1 and CDR2 are SGHKS and YYEKEE (reference sequence). The germline V and J ends were trimmed by 4 bases and 8 bases, with 12 bases remaining between them. Here the CDR3 DNA reads TGTGCCAGCAGCCTCACCCAGGGGGAAAAACTGTTTTTT. Protein: CASSLTQGEKLFF. The full variable domain, completed using reference TRBV5-5 and TRBJ1-4, is DAGVTQSPTHLIKTRGQQVTLRCSPISGHKSVSWYQQVLGQGPQFIFQYYEKEERGRGNFPDRFSARQFPNYSSELNVNALLLGDSALYLCASSLTQGEKLFFGSGTQLSVL.

In this sample, this clonotype turned up a few times. CDR3 residues: CASSSKTGGREKLFF. The CDR3 bases are TGTGCCAGCAGTTCGAAGACAGGAGGGAGAGAAAAACTGTTTTTT. V usage is TRBV27 and J usage is TRBJ1-4; D may be TRBD1 (6 bases). The CDR3 is 15 residues long. Germline V gene sequence: CDR1 MNHEY, CDR2 SMNVEV (reference sequence). Trimming pared 4 bases from V and 8 bases from J, leaving 17 bases between.

The CDR3 sequence: CATSDFRGTDTQYF. The CDR3, as DNA: TGTGCCACCAGTGATTTTAGGGGGACAGATACGCAGTATTTT. The V and J genes are TRBV24-1 and TRBJ2-3; maybe TRBD1 (6 bases). Trimming took 1 base from V and 3 from J, leaving 7 bases between them. There are 14 residues in the CDR3. The germline gives CDR1 KGHDR, CDR2 SFDVKD.

This chain uses TRBV10-3 with TRBJ2-5; the D call may be TRBD1 or TRBD2 (6 bases each). The germline CDR1 and CDR2 sequences are ENHRY and SYGVKD. With 6 bases removed from V and 3 bases from J, the gap between germline ends came to 20 bases. The CDR3 contains 16 residues. The CDR3 DNA is TGTGCCATCAGCGACCGGGGGCGAGGCGGGGAAGAGACCCAGTACTTC. Translated, it gives CAISDRGRGGEETQYF.

This clonotype came up a few times. V and J are TRBV4-3 and TRBJ2-3; TRBD2 matches 8 bases. This CDR3 has 17 residues. CDR1 and CDR2 from the germline V gene are LGHNA and YSLEER. J lost 1 base, V lost 0 bases, and 6 bases had no gene match. CDR3 residues: CASSQELPRGGTDTQYF. The CDR3 nucleotides read TGCGCCAGCAGCCAAGAGCTACCGCGGGGGGGCACAGATACGCAGTATTTT.

V usage is TRBV30 and J usage is TRBJ1-1; D uncertain. CDR1 and CDR2 (germline): GTSNPN, SVGIG (reference sequence). The germline V and J ends were trimmed by 2 bases and 1 base, with 8 bases remaining between them. The CDR3 is 13 residues long. The DNA for the CDR3 is TGTGCCTGGAGTAGCCAGCAGAACACTGAAGCTTTCTTT. It encodes CAWSSQQNTEAFF.

V usage is TRBV7-9 and J usage is TRBJ1-6; 8 bases fit TRBD1. Germline CDR1 SEHNR, CDR2 FQNEAQ (reference sequence). The CDR3 contains 15 residues. Trimming at V came to 3 bases and at J to 9 bases, leaving 7 bases not matched to a gene. CDR3 residues: CASSFQTGEGSPLHF. DNA for the CDR3: TGTGCCAGCAGCTTTCAGACAGGGGAAGGTTCACCCCTCCACTTT.

This rearrangement joins TRBV20-1 to TRBJ2-1; 9 nucleotides align to TRBD2. V trimming: 6 bases; J trimming: 4 bases; junction bases outside the gene matches: 4. CDR3 length: 13 residues. Germline CDR1 and CDR2: DFQATT and SNEGSKA (reference sequence). Here the CDR3 DNA reads TGCAGTGCCGCGGGGGGGCTTTACAATGAGCAGTTCTTC. This translates into CSAAGGLYNEQFF.

This clonotype appeared many times. The chain has TRBV5-1 and TRBJ2-4; unclear D gene. Germline assignment: CDR1 SGHRS and CDR2 YFSETQ. The V gene lost 0 bases and the J gene lost 2 bases, with 9 bases spanning the gap. The length of the CDR3 is 15 residues. The CDR3 reads CASSLDTTTKNIQYF. CDR3 DNA: TGCGCCAGCAGCTTGGACACGACAACCAAAAACATTCAGTACTTC.

The genes are TRBV2 and TRBJ2-2; no clear D. CDR1 is SNHLY, CDR2 FYNNEI, per germline. CDR3 length equals 14 residues. The ends were cut back, 3 bases at V and 3 bases at J, with 8 bases in the middle. The CDR3 DNA follows: TGTGCCAGCAGTGATTCACAATACACCGGGGAGCTGTTTTTT. Its translation: CASSDSQYTGELFF.

The chain joins TRBV4-3 to TRBJ2-7; D perhaps matches TRBD1 (6 bases). V was cut by 3 bases and J by 7 bases, with 13 bases left in between. Germline CDR1 reads LGHNA; CDR2 reads YSLEER. The CDR3 contains 13 residues. The CDR3 region is CASSQEQGWEQYF. DNA of the CDR3: TGCGCCAGCAGCCAGGAACAGGGATGGGAGCAGTACTTC.

This clonotype was observed at least ten times. The V and J genes are TRBV19 and TRBJ1-1; no reliable D call. V lost 3 bases to trimming and J lost 4 bases, with 18 bases between them. The CDR3 totals 16 residues. CDR1 and CDR2 from the germline V gene are LNHDA and SQIVND (reference sequence). In nucleotides, the CDR3 is TGTGCCAGTAGTATTGGGTTGAGCGCCCCGGCCACTGAAGCTTTCTTT. Protein sequence: CASSIGLSAPATEAFF. The full variable domain, its missing parts supplied by reference TRBV19 and TRBJ1-1, is DGGITQSPKYLFRKEGQNVTLSCEQNLNHDAMYWYRQDPGQGLRLIYYSQIVNDFQKGDIAEGYSVSREKKESFPLTVTSAQKNPTAFYLCASSIGLSAPATEAFFGQGTRLTVV.

This rearrangement joins TRBV7-9 to TRBJ2-5; 10 bases are a match to TRBD1. Germline trimming cut 7 bases from V and 3 bases from J; bases unmatched to any gene: 2. Germline V gene lookup returns CDR1 SEHNR and CDR2 FQNEAQ (reference sequence). The CDR3 has 13 amino acids. This chain's CDR3 is CASKTGGEETQYF. The DNA of the CDR3 is TGTGCCAGCAAGACAGGGGGCGAAGAGACCCAGTACTTC.

There are a few counts of this clonotype. This sequence joins TRBV7-2 and TRBJ1-1, with D unresolved. Germline V gene sequence: CDR1 SGHTA, CDR2 FQGNSA. Trimming removed 1 base at V and 3 bases at J, with 12 bases between. The CDR3 totals 15 residues. CDR3 bases: TGTGCCAGCAGCTTAGAGCCACGCAAGGACACTGAAGCTTTCTTT. Protein: CASSLEPRKDTEAFF.

This clonotype was counted only a few times. The chain carries TRBV30 and TRBJ2-5; D unclear. This CDR3 is built from 11 residues. V was trimmed by 2 bases and J by 5 bases, leaving 6 bases between them. Germline assignment: CDR1 GTSNPN and CDR2 SVGIG (reference sequence). In nucleotides, the CDR3 is TGTGCCTGGAGTCCCAGGGAGACCCAGTACTTC. Protein sequence: CAWSPRETQYF.

V is TRBV4-3 and J is TRBJ2-2; 8 positions agree with TRBD2. The V and J ends lost 4 bases and 4 bases, in that order; junction bases with no gene match: 8. CDR1 is LGHNA, CDR2 YSLEER, per germline. The CDR3 covers 16 residues. The CDR3 loop is CASSPASGGPTGELFF. The CDR3 DNA reads TGCGCCAGCAGCCCGGCTTCGGGAGGGCCCACCGGGGAGCTGTTTTTT.

This clonotype was recorded many times. The chain uses TRBV19 and TRBJ1-5, with 7 bases fitting TRBD1. V was pared by 4 bases and J by 11 bases, with 5 bases of the junction left unmatched. CDR3 size: 12 residues. Germline loops: CDR1 LNHDA, CDR2 SQIVND (reference sequence). CDR3 nucleotides: TGTGCCAGTAGTACGCAGGGGGGGACCCAGCATTTT. The encoded protein is CASSTQGGTQHF.